This TCR beta chain came from a study of CD8 T cells in Susac syndrome. CDR3 length equals 15 residues. In germline, CDR1 is MNHNY, CDR2 SVGAGI (reference sequence). Trimming removed 0 bases from V and 0 bases from J, with 6 bases in between. Random hexamers were used to reverse transcribe 0.5 to 1 ug of RNA. The authors amplified TCR beta CDR3 across 54 Vbeta and 13 Jbeta using immunoSEQ multiplex PCR. TCRdb used MiXCR to reprocess the immunoSEQ multiplex PCR reads, holding one entry per CDR3 protein. Altogether roughly 80,000 distinct CDR3 sequences are present, around nine tenths being singletons, with the ten largest covering around 0.49%. From blood CD8+ and CD4+ T cells, TCR beta sequences were generated. FACS was used to enrich TEMRA cells, whereas the CD8+ and CD4+ T cells were obtained by negative isolation.

This receptor was taken from a human donor with multiple sclerosis. The source material was CD8+ T cells from PBMCs. The V call is TRBV6-6, the J call TRBJ1-5; D remains unclear. Here the CDR3 reads CASSYSWDSNQPQHF. Written as DNA, the CDR3 is TGTGCCAGCAGTTACTCTTGGGATAGCAATCAGCCCCAGCATTTT.